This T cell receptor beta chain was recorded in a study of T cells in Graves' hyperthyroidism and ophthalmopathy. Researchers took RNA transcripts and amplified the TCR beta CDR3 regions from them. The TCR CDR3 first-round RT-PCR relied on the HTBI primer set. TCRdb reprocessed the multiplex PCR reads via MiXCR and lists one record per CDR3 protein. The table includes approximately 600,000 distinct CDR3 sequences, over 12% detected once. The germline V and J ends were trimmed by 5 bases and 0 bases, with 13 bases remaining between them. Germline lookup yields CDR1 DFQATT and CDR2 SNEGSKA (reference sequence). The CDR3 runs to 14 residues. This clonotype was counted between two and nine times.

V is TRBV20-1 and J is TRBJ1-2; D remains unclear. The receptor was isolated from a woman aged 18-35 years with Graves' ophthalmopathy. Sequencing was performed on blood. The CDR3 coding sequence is TGCAGTGCTGCCCCCCGGACCGCTAACTATGGCTACACCTTC. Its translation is CSAAPRTANYGYTF.